The 27 T cell receptor beta chains below come from one sample, sequenced in a study of OX40 agonist ivuxolimab in advanced cancers. Produced via immunoSEQ multiplex PCR; TCRdb's table is partial and in-frame only. Seen here are 45,000 to 60,000 clones, 90% to 95% observed once, and the top ten hold over 10%. The input for sequencing was CD4+ or CD8+ T cells sorted from blood, taken in a trial of the OX40 agonist ivuxolimab. These receptors were collected from an adult with an advanced solid tumor such as melanoma, head and neck, liver or kidney cancer.

J is TRBJ2-5 and V is TRBV7-3; the D call may be TRBD1 or TRBD2 (5 bases each). V lost 4 bases, J lost 5 bases, and 11 bases lay in between. The CDR3 consists of 13 residues. Germline CDR1 and CDR2: SGHTA and FQGTGA. The CDR3 reads CASSCEGTETQYF. Here the CDR3 DNA reads TGTGCCAGCAGCTGTGAGGGGACGGAGACCCAGTACTTC.

The chain joins TRBV29-1 to TRBJ1-2, with 7 bases lining up with TRBD1. From germline, CDR1 is SQVTM and CDR2 ANQGSEA. CDR3 length equals 14 residues. Losses at the gene ends were 5 bases for V and 2 bases for J; bases not matched to a gene: 8. As DNA, the CDR3 is TGCAGCGTTTGGGTGCGCAGGGGGAACTATGGCTACACCTTC. Protein: CSVWVRRGNYGYTF.

The gene calls are TRBV2 and TRBJ1-1; no clear D gene. Per the germline V gene, CDR1 is SNHLY and CDR2 is FYNNEI. Trimming shortened V by 4 bases and J by 11 bases, and 11 bases separated the two germline ends. There are 11 residues in the CDR3. Here the CDR3 reads CASSALLAAFF. DNA for the CDR3: TGTGCCAGCAGTGCCCTCCTGGCGGCTTTCTTT.

This clone has only a few counts. J is TRBJ2-1 and V is TRBV11-2; 11 bases agree with TRBD2. The V segment lost 1 base and the J segment 14 bases; nucleotides outside the gene matches: 7. CDR1 is SGHAT, CDR2 FQNNGV, per germline. The CDR3 is 14 amino acids. The CDR3: CASSLVTSGGREFF. The CDR3 bases are TGTGCCAGCAGCTTAGTTACTAGCGGGGGCCGGGAGTTCTTC.

The V and J genes are TRBV5-1 and TRBJ1-1; 9 nucleotides agree with TRBD1. This CDR3 region has 15 residues. With V trimmed by 4 bases and J by 1 base, 5 bases remained unmatched. Germline loops: CDR1 SGHRS, CDR2 YFSETQ. The CDR3 loop is CASSRPDRGNTEAFF. CDR3 nucleotides: TGCGCCAGCAGCCGCCCGGACAGGGGGAACACTGAAGCTTTCTTT. Based on the CDR3 plus reference TRBV5-1 and TRBJ1-1, the full variable domain is KAGVTQTPRYLIKTRGQQVTLSCSPISGHRSVSWYQQTPGQGLQFLFEYFSETQRNKGNFPGRFSGRQFSNSRSEMNVSTLELGDSALYLCASSRPDRGNTEAFFGQGTRLTVV.

The chain employs TRBV5-8 and TRBJ2-3, with 8 bases identical to TRBD2. The J segment lost 0 bases and the V segment lost 9 bases, leaving 6 bases of the junction unmatched. CDR3 size: 14 residues. Germline assignment: CDR1 SGHTS and CDR2 YDEGEE. The CDR3 loop is CAKRGGLSTDTQYF. DNA for the CDR3: TGTGCCAAACGGGGGGGCCTCAGCACAGATACGCAGTATTTT.

The chain recombines TRBV5-1 with TRBJ2-3; 7 positions agree with TRBD2. The germline CDR1 and CDR2 sequences are SGHRS and YFSETQ. Trimming cost V 7 bases and J 4 bases; bases outside gene matches: 18. The CDR3 runs 17 residues. CDR3 loop: CASRRAPGEGSPDTQYF. The DNA for the CDR3 is TGCGCCAGCCGGAGAGCACCCGGGGAGGGGAGTCCAGATACGCAGTATTTT.

This sequence joins TRBV28 and TRBJ1-3; D remains ambiguous. V was pared by 4 bases and J by 0 bases, with 4 bases between. Germline loops: CDR1 MDHEN, CDR2 SYDVKM. The CDR3 loop spans 13 amino acids. CDR3 DNA: TGTGCCAGCAGTTGGAACTCTGGAAACACCATATATTTT. Amino acids: CASSWNSGNTIYF.

The rearrangement links TRBV9 to TRBJ2-7, with 9 positions matching TRBD1. The length of the CDR3 is 14 residues. In germline, CDR1 is SGDLS, CDR2 YYNGEE. The junction had 3 bases not matched to a gene; V was cut back by 3 bases and J by 2 bases. CDR3 DNA: TGTGCCAGCAGCGCCGGGACAGGGACCTACGAGCAGTACTTC. Encoded protein: CASSAGTGTYEQYF.

J is TRBJ1-2 and V is TRBV5-1; 7 bases are shared with TRBD1. In germline, CDR1 is SGHRS, CDR2 YFSETQ. J was trimmed by 4 bases and V by 0 bases; bases with no gene match: 6. CDR3 length: 15 residues. CDR3 DNA sequence: TGCGCCAGCAGCTTGGGGGCAGGGGGATTCTATGGCTACACCTTC. This encodes CASSLGAGGFYGYTF.

The genes are TRBV7-9 and TRBJ1-3; 7 positions agree with TRBD1. The CDR3 has 14 residues. CDR1 SEHNR and CDR2 FQNEAQ come from the germline V gene (reference sequence). V gave up 0 bases and J gave up 5 bases; unmatched junction bases: 1. The CDR3 here is CASSLAGGRNTIYF. As DNA, the CDR3 is TGTGCCAGCAGCTTAGCAGGGGGCCGAAACACCATATATTTT.

This clone has just a few counts. This sequence joins TRBV5-1 and TRBJ1-3, with TRBD1 as a possible D gene (5 bases). This CDR3 is 13 amino acids long. Trimming removed 0 bases at V and 4 bases at J, with 5 bases between. The germline CDR1 and CDR2 sequences are SGHRS and YFSETQ. CDR3 DNA: TGCGCCAGCAGCTTGGACAGGGGAAACACCATATATTTT. As protein: CASSLDRGNTIYF.

The gene calls are TRBV9 and TRBJ1-5; D might be TRBD1 (6 bases). The CDR3 length is 13 residues. Trimming left V 8 bases short and J 11 bases short, with 20 bases between. CDR1 and CDR2 from the germline V gene are SGDLS and YYNGEE. In nucleotides, the CDR3 is TGTGCCAGTTCCGGGGGCCTAGGATCAGCCCAGCATTTT. Translation gives CASSGGLGSAQHF.

The rearrangement joins TRBV6-1 to TRBJ1-1; D is undetermined. The CDR3 runs 14 residues. Germline CDR1 MNHNS, CDR2 SASEGT. V gave up 2 bases and J gave up 1 base, with 8 bases separating them. The CDR3 nucleotides are TGTGCCAGCAGTGAACCCAGCCCGAACACTGAAGCTTTCTTT. Protein product: CASSEPSPNTEAFF.

This chain connects TRBV7-3 to TRBJ2-7, with 7 bases fitting TRBD2. Germline CDR1 SGHTA, CDR2 FQGTGA. The V and J ends lost 5 bases and 2 bases, in that order; junction bases with no gene match: 12. CDR3 length equals 16 residues. Here the CDR3 reads CASSRRVGRETYEQYF. DNA for the CDR3: TGTGCCAGCAGCCGGCGGGTGGGGAGGGAAACCTACGAGCAGTACTTC.

The V and J genes are TRBV5-4 and TRBJ1-1, with D possibly TRBD1 on 6 matching bases. This CDR3 is built from 14 residues. Germline lookup yields CDR1 SGHNT and CDR2 YYREEE (reference sequence). V lost 3 bases and J 4 bases, leaving 13 bases between the germline ends. In DNA, the CDR3 is TGTGCCAGCAGCTCAATTCGAGGGGGCACTGAAGCTTTCTTT. Translated: CASSSIRGGTEAFF. Full variable domain (missing parts from reference TRBV5-4 and TRBJ1-1): ETGVTQSPTHLIKTRGQQVTLRCSSQSGHNTVSWYQQALGQGPQFIFQYYREEENGRGNFPPRFSGLQFPNYSSELNVNALELDDSALYLCASSSIRGGTEAFFGQGTRLTVV.

The chain combines TRBV19 with TRBJ2-3; the match to TRBD1 covers 7 bases. The J segment lost 5 bases and the V segment lost 5 bases, leaving 7 bases of the junction unmatched. The CDR3 runs 14 residues. Germline-derived CDR1 and CDR2 are LNHDA and SQIVND (reference sequence). CDR3 bases: TGTGCCAGTAGTTCGACAGGGAGTGGAGATACGCAGTATTTT. This sequence encodes CASSSTGSGDTQYF.

The chain couples TRBV27 to TRBJ1-1, with TRBD1 as a possible D gene (6 bases). The germline CDR1 and CDR2 sequences are MNHEY and SMNVEV (reference sequence). Trimming pared 2 bases from V and 5 bases from J, leaving 15 bases between. There are 15 residues in the CDR3. As DNA, the CDR3 is TGTGCCAGCAGTTTAGCGGGACACCGAACTACTGAAGCTTTCTTT. It encodes CASSLAGHRTTEAFF.

The CDR3 DNA follows: TGTGCCAGCAGCTTAGACAGAGTATACACTGAAGCTTTCTTT. Translating gives CASSLDRVYTEAFF. This chain connects TRBV7-2 to TRBJ1-1; no clear D. V dropped 1 base and J dropped 3 bases, with 9 bases sitting between them. Per germline, CDR1 SGHTA and CDR2 FQGNSA. The CDR3 is 14 amino acids.

The genes are TRBV4-3 and TRBJ2-3; D unresolved. CDR1 LGHNA and CDR2 YSLEER come from the germline V gene. V was cut by 1 base and J by 8 bases, with 4 bases left in between. The CDR3 loop spans 11 amino acids. CDR3 in DNA: TGCGCCAGCAGCCAAGCGGCTACGCAGTATTTT. Protein sequence: CASSQAATQYF.

The rearrangement joins TRBV28 to TRBJ2-7; 9 bases match TRBD2. J was trimmed by 2 bases and V by 8 bases; bases with no gene match: 7. The germline CDR1 and CDR2 sequences are MDHEN and SYDVKM. CDR3 size: 14 residues. The CDR3 DNA reads as TGTGCCAGCTTTGGGACTAGCCTCCCCTACGAGCAGTACTTC. Protein: CASFGTSLPYEQYF.

V is TRBV7-9 and J is TRBJ1-1; the D gene is possibly TRBD1 (5 bases). CDR3 length: 16 residues. The V gene lost 1 base and the J gene lost 3 bases, with 15 bases spanning the gap. Germline CDR1 and CDR2: SEHNR and FQNEAQ (reference sequence). The chain's CDR3 is CASSLDRIPSDTEAFF. The CDR3 DNA reads as TGTGCCAGCAGCTTAGACAGGATACCCTCCGACACTGAAGCTTTCTTT.

The chain couples TRBV5-5 to TRBJ2-5; 12 bases are a match to TRBD2. After removal of 4 bases from V and 5 bases from J, the junction contained 9 bases not matched to a gene. The germline CDR1 and CDR2 sequences are SGHKS and YYEKEE (reference sequence). The CDR3 is 16 amino acids. In DNA, the CDR3 is TGTGCCAGCAGCATCCCTAGCGGGAGGGCCGTGGAGACCCAGTACTTC. Amino acid sequence: CASSIPSGRAVETQYF. Using reference TRBV5-5 and TRBJ2-5 for the parts outside the CDR3, the full variable domain is DAGVTQSPTHLIKTRGQQVTLRCSPISGHKSVSWYQQVLGQGPQFIFQYYEKEERGRGNFPDRFSARQFPNYSSELNVNALLLGDSALYLCASSIPSGRAVETQYFGPGTRLLVL.

This clone showed up just a few times. CDR3 amino acids: CSGRPRDKQYF. The CDR3 DNA reads as TGCAGTGGCCGACCCCGGGACAAGCAGTACTTC. The chain carries TRBV20-1 and TRBJ2-5; TRBD1 might be the D (6 bases). Between the trimmed V and J ends, which lost 7 bases and 11 bases, there was a span of 17 bases. The CDR3 runs to 11 residues. CDR1 and CDR2 (germline): DFQATT, SNEGSKA (reference sequence).

The chain couples TRBV11-2 to TRBJ2-7, with D uncertain. The CDR3 spans 12 residues. CDR1 is SGHAT and CDR2 is FQNNGV in the germline V gene. Deletions cut 4 bases from V and 4 bases from J, with 8 bases between. This chain's CDR3 is CASSSFLYEQYF. The CDR3 region has the DNA TGTGCCAGCAGCTCCTTTCTTTACGAGCAGTACTTC.

The DNA for the CDR3 is TGTGCCAGCAGTATCCGTCAGAAAACTGAAGCTTTCTTT. This encodes CASSIRQKTEAFF. This chain connects TRBV28 to TRBJ1-1; D ambiguous. The V gene lost 5 bases and the J gene lost 5 bases, with 12 bases spanning the gap. There are 13 residues in the CDR3. The germline V gene has CDR1 MDHEN and CDR2 SYDVKM.

This clone has just one count. The chain recombines TRBV5-6 with TRBJ2-3; D may correspond to TRBD1 or TRBD2 (6 bases each). Trimming took off 0 bases at V and 6 bases at J, with 11 bases between the two ends. The CDR3 is made up of 14 amino acids. CDR1 and CDR2 (germline): SGHDT, YYEEEE. The CDR3 protein is CASSLDRGGDTQYF. The CDR3 nucleotides read TGTGCCAGCAGCTTGGATAGAGGGGGGGATACGCAGTATTTT.